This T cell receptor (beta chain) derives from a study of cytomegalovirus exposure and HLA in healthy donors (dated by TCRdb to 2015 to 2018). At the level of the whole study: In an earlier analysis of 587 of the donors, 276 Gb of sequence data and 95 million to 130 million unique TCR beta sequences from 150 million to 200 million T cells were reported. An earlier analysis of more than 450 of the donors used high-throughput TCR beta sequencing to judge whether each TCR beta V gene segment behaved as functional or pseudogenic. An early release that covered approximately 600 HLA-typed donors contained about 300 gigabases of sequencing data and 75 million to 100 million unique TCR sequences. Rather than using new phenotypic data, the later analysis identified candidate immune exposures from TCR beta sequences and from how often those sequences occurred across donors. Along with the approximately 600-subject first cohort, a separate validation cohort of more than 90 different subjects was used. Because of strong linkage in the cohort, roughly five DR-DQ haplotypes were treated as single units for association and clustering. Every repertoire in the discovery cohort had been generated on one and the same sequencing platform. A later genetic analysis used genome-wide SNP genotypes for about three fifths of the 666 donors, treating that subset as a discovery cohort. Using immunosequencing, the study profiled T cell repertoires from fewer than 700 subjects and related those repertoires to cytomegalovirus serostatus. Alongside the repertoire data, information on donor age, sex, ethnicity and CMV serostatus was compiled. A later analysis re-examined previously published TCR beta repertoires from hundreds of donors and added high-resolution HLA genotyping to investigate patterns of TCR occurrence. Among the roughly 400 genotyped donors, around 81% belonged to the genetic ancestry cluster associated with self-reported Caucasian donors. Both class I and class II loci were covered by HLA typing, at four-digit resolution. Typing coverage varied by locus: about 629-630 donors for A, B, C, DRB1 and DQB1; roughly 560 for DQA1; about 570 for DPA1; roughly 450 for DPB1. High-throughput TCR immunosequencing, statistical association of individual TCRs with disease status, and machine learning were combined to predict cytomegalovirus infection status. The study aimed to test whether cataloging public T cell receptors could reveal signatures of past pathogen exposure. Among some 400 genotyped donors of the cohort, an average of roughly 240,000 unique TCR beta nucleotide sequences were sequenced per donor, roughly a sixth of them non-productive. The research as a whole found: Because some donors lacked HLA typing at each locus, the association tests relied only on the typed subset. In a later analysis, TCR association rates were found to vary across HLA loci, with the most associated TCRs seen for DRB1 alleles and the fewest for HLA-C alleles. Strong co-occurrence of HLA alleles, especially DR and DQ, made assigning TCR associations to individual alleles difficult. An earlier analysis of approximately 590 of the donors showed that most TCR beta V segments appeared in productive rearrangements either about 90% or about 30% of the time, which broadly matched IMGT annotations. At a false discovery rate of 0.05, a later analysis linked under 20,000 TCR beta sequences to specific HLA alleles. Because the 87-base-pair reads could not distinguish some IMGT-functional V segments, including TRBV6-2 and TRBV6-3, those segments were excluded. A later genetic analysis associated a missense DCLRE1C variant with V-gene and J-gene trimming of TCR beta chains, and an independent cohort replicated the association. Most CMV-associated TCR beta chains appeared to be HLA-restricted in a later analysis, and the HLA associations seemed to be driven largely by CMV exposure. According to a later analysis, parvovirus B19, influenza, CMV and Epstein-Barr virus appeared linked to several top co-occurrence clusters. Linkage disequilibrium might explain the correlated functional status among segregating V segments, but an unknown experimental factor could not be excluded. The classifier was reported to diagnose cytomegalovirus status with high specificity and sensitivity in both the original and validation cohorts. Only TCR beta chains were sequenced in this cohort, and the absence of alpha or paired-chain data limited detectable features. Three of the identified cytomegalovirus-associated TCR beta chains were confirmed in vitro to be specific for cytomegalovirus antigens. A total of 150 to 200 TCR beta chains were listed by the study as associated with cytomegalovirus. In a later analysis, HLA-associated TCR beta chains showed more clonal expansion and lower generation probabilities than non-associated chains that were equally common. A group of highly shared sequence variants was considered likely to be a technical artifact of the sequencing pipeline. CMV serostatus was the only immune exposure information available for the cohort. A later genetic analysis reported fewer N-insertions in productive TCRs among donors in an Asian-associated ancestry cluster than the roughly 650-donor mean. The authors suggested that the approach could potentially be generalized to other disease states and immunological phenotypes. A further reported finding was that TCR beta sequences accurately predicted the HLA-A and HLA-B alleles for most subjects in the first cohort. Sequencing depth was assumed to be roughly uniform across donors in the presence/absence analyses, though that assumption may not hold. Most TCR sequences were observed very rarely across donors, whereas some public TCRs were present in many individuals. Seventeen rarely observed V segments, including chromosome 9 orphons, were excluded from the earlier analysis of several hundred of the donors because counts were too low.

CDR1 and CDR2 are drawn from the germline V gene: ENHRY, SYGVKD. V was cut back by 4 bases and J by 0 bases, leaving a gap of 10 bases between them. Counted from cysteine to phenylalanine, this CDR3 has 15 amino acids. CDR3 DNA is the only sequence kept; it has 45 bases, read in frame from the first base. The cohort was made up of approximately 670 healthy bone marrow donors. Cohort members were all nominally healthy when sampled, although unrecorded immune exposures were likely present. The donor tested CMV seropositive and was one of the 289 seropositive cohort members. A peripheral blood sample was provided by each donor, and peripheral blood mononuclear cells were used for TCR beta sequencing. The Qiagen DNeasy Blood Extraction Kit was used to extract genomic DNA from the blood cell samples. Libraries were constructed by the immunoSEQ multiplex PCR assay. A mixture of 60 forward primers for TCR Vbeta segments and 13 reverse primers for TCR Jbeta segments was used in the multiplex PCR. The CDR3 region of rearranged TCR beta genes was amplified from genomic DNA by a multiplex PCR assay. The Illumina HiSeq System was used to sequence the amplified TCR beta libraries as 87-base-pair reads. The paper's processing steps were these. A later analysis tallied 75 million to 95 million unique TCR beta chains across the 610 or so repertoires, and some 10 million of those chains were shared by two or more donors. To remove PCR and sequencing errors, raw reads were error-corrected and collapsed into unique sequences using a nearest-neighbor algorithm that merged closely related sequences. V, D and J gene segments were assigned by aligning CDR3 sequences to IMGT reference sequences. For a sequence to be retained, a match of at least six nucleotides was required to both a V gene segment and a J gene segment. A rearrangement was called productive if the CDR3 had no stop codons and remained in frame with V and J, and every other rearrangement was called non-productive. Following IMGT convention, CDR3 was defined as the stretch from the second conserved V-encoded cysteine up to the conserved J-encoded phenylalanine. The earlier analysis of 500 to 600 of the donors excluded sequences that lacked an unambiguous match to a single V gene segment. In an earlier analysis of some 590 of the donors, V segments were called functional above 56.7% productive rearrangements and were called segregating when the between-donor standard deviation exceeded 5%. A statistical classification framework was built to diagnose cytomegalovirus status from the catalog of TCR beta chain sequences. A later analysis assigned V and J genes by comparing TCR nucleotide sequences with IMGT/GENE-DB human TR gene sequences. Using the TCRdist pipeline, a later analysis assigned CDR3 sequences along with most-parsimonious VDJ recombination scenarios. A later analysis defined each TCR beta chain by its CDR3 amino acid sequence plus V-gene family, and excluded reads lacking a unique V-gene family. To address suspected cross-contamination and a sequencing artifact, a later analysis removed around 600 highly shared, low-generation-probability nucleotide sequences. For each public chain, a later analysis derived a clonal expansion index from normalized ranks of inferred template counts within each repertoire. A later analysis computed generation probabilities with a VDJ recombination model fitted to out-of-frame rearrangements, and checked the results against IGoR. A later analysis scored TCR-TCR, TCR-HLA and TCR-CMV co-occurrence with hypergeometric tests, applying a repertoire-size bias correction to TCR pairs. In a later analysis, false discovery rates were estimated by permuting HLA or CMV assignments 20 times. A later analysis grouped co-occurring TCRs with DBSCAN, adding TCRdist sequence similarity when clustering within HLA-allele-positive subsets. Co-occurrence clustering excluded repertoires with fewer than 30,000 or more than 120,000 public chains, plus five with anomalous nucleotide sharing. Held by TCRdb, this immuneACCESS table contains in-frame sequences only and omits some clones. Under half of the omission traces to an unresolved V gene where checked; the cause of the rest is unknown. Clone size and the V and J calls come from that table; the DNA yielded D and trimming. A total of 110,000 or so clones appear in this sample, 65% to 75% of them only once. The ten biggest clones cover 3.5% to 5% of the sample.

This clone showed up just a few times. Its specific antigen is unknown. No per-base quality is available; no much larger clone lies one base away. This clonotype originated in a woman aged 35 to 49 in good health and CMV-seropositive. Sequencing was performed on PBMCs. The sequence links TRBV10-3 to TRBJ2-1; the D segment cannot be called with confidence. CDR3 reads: CAISVRGNSYNEQFF. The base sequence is TGTGCCATCAGTGTTCGCGGAAACTCCTACAATGAGCAGTTCTTC.